The clone carrying this T cell receptor (beta chain) was observed at least ten times. The antigen is unknown. These data come from a study of CD8 T cells in ankylosing spondylitis. Study outcomes and limitations: The study identified a TCR beta motif of several highly homologous variants that appeared characteristic of ankylosing spondylitis blood. Some motif variants had been reported before (in reactive arthritis synovial fluid and blood). The authors reported significant enrichment of disease-linked clones in matched ankylosing spondylitis synovial fluid.

One entry per CDR3 protein results from TCRdb running MiXCR on the 5' RACE reads. Among 200,000 to 250,000 distinct CDR3 sequences listed, about 10% were seen once. The CDR3 is 13 residues long. Trimming cost V 2 bases and J 2 bases, with 6 bases left between them. Germline V gene sequence: CDR1 SGHNT, CDR2 YENEEA. Source material: blood, either unsorted or a sorted T cell fraction (not recorded which). The sequence came from a male donor with ankylosing spondylitis or in good health (not recorded which). This sequence joins TRBV11-3 and TRBJ1-1; no reliable D call. The CDR3 spells CASSLSDNTEAFF. DNA for the CDR3: TGTGCCAGCAGCTTATCGGATAACACTGAAGCTTTCTTT. Looking up the rest from reference TRBV11-3 and TRBJ1-1 gives the full variable domain: EAGVVQSPRYKIIEKKQPVAFWCNPISGHNTLYWYLQNLGQGPELLIRYENEEAVDDSQLPKDRFSAERLKGVDSTLKIQPAELGDSAVYLCASSLSDNTEAFFGQGTRLTVV.